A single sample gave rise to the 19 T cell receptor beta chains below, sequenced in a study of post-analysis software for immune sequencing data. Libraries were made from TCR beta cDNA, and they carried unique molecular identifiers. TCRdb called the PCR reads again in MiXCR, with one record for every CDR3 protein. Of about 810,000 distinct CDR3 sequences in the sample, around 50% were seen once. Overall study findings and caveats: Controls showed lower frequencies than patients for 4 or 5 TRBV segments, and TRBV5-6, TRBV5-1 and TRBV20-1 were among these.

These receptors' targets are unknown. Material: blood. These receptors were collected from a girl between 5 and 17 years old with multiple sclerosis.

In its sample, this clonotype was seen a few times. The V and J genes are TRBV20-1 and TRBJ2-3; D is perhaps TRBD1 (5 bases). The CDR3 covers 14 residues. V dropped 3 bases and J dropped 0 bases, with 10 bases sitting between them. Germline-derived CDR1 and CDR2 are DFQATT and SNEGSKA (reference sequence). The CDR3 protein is CSARAGPSTDTQYF. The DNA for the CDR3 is TGCAGTGCTAGGGCAGGGCCCAGCACAGATACGCAGTATTTT.

The CDR3 is CSARGGTRGGETQYF. The CDR3 bases are TGCAGTGCTAGAGGCGGGACTAGAGGGGGGGAGACCCAGTACTTC. J is TRBJ2-5 and V is TRBV20-1, with TRBD2 identical over 8 bases. The germline V gene has CDR1 DFQATT and CDR2 SNEGSKA (reference sequence). Unmatched junction bases numbered 9, after V lost 1 base and J lost 5 bases. This CDR3 is 15 amino acids long.

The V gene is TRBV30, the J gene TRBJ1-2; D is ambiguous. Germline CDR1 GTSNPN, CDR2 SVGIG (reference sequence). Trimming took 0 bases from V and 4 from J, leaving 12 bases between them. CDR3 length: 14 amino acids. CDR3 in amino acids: CAWSVDRVGYGYTF. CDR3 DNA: TGTGCCTGGAGTGTTGACCGGGTCGGCTATGGCTACACCTTC.

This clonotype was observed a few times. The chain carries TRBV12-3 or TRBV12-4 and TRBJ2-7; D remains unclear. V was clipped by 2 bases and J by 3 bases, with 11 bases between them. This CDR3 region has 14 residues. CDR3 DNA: TGTGCCAGCAGTTTAAATAGGGCCTTCTACGAGCAGTACTTC. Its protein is CASSLNRAFYEQYF.

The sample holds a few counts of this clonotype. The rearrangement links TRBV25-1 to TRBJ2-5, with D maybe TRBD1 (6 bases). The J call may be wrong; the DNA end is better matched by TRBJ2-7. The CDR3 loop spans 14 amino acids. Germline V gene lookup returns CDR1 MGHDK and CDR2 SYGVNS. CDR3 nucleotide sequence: TGTGCCAGCAGTGAGGGGGCAGGGCTGCCCGAGCAGTACTTC. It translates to CASSEGAGLPEQYF.

CDR3 protein: CASSSPGLAGAPLEQFF. In DNA, the CDR3 is TGTGCCAGCAGTTCTCCGGGACTAGCGGGAGCGCCGCTGGAGCAGTTCTTC. The chain links TRBV6-2 or TRBV6-3 to TRBJ2-1; 14 nucleotides agree with TRBD2. This CDR3 comprises 17 residues. Per the germline V gene, CDR1 is MNHEY and CDR2 is SVGEGT. Trimming removed 4 bases from V and 10 bases from J; junction bases left unmatched: 12.

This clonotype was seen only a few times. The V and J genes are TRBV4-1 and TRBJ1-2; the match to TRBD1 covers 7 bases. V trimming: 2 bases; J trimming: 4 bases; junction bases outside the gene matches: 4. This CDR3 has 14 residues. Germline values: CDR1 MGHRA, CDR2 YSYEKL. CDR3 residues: CASSQSAGGYGYTF. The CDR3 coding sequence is TGCGCCAGCAGCCAATCTGCAGGGGGCTATGGCTACACCTTC.

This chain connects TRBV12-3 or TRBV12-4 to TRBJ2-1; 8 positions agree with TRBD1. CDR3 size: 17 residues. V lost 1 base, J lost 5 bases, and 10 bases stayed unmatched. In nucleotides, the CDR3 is TGTGCCAGCAGTTTAGATACCGGGACAGGAGCGAACAATGAGCAGTTCTTC. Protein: CASSLDTGTGANNEQFF.

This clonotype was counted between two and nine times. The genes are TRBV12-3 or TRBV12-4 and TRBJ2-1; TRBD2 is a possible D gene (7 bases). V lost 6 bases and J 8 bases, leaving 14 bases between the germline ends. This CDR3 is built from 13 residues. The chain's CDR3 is CASRGGPTYEQFF. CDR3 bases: TGTGCCAGCAGGGGGGGGCCTACCTATGAGCAGTTCTTC.

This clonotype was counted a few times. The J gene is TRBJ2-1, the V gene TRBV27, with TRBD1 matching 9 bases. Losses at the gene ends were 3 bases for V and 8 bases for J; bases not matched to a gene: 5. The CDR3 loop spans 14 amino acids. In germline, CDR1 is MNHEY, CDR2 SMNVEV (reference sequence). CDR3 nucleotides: TGTGCCAGCAGTTTTACAGGGGGCGGGGATGAGCAGTTCTTC. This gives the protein CASSFTGGGDEQFF.

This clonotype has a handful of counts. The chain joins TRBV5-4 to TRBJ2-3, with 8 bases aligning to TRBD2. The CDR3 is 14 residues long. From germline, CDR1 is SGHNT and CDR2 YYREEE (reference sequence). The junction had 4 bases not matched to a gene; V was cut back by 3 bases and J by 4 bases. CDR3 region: CASSSSGSPDTQYF. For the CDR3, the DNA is TGTGCCAGCAGCTCGAGCGGGAGCCCAGATACGCAGTATTTT.

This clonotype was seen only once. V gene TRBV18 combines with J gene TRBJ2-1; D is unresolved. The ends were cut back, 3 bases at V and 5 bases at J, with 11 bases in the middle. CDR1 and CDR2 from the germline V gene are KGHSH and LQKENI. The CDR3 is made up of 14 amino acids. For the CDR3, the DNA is TGTGCCAGCTCACCCGATACTTTTAACAATGAGCAGTTCTTC. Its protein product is CASSPDTFNNEQFF.

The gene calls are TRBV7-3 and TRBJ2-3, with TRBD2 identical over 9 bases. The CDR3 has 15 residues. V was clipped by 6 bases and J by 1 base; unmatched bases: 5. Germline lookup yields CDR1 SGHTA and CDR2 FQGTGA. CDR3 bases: TGTGCCAGCAGTTCCCGACTAGCGGGCACAGATACGCAGTATTTT. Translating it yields CASSSRLAGTDTQYF. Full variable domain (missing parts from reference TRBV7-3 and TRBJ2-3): GAGVSQTPSNKVTEKGKYVELRCDPISGHTALYWYRQSLGQGPEFLIYFQGTGAADDSGLPNDRFFAVRPEGSVSTLKIQRTERGDSAVYLCASSSRLAGTDTQYFGPGTRLTVL.

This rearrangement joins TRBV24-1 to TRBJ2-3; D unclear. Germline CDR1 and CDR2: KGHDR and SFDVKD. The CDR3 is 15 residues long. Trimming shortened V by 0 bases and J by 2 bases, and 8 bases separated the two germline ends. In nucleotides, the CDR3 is TGTGCCACCAGTGATTTGGCCGACTCCACAGATACGCAGTATTTT. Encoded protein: CATSDLADSTDTQYF.

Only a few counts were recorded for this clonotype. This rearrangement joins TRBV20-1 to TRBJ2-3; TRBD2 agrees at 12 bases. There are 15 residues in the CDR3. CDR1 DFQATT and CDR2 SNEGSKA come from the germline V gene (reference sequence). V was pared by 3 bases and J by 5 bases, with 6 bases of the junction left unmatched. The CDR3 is CSASLAGGRGDTQYF. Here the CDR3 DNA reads TGCAGTGCTAGTCTAGCGGGGGGGCGCGGAGATACGCAGTATTTT.

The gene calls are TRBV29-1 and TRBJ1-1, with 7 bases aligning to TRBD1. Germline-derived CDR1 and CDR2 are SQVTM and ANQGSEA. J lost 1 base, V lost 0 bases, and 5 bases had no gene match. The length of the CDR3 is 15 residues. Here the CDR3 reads CSVEDSGGPNTEAFF. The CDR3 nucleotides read TGCAGCGTTGAAGACTCAGGGGGACCGAACACTGAAGCTTTCTTT. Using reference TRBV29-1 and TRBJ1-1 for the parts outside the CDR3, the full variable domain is SAVISQKPSRDICQRGTSLTIQCQVDSQVTMMFWYRQQPGQSLTLIATANQGSEATYESGFVIDKFPISRPNLTFSTLTVSNMSPEDSSIYLCSVEDSGGPNTEAFFGQGTRLTVV.

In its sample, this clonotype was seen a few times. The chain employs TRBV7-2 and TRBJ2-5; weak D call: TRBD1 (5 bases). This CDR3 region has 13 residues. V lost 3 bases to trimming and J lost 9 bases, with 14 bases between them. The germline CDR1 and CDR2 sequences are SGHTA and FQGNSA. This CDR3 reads CASSFPGFRSQYF. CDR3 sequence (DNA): TGTGCCAGCAGCTTCCCAGGGTTTCGTTCCCAGTACTTC.

The CDR3 loop is CASNLGLGSYNEQFF. DNA for the CDR3: TGTGCCAGCAACCTCGGACTAGGCTCCTACAATGAGCAGTTCTTC. J is TRBJ2-1 and V is TRBV27; 7 nucleotides line up with TRBD2. Germline V gene sequence: CDR1 MNHEY, CDR2 SMNVEV (reference sequence). J gave up 0 bases and V 7 bases, and 6 bases lay outside the gene matches. The CDR3 is 15 residues long.

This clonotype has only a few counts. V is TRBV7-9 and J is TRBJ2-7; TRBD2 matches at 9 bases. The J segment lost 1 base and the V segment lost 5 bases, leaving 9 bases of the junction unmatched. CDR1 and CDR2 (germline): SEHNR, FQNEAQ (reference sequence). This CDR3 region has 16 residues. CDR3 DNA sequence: TGTGCCAGCAGCCACCTCCCGACTAGCGGTTCCTACGAGCAGTACTTC. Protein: CASSHLPTSGSYEQYF.